This T cell receptor (beta chain) stems from a study of beta chain features in type 1 diabetes. The entirety of the isolated RNA underwent reverse transcription, so expressed TCRB transcripts were sequenced. TCRdb's copy holds only in-frame clones and misses some; the assay was immunoSEQ multiplex PCR. The sample lists over 200,000 clones; roughly a tenth were seen once. Study-wide results and limits: TCRB CDR3 length was moderately but significantly reduced in all four CD4+ subsets of Type 1 diabetes patients.

Losses at the gene ends were 5 bases for V and 7 bases for J; bases not matched to a gene: 9. The germline V gene has CDR1 LNHDA and CDR2 SQIVND (reference sequence). The CDR3 contains 15 residues. The collection from each donor was one heparinised blood draw averaging approximately 110 mL. This clone was detected only a few times. What it binds is not known. Input material: naive CD4+ T cells from blood. The rearrangement links TRBV19 to TRBJ2-1, with 9 bases that match TRBD1. The TCR sequence derives from a man aged 30-40 years with type 1 diabetes. The CDR3 loop is CASSLDRGLLNEQFF. Here the CDR3 DNA reads TGTGCCAGTAGTTTGGACAGGGGATTATTGAATGAGCAGTTCTTC.